This T cell receptor (beta chain) derives from a study of early T cells in non-severe SARS-CoV-2 infection. Study details: With bulk RNA from unsorted whole blood as input, sequencing yielded unpaired chains.

Individual cDNA molecules were tagged with unique molecular identifiers. TCRdb fed the 5' RACE reads into MiXCR, producing one record per CDR3 protein. This sample has 60,000 or so distinct CDR3 sequences; approximately 12% occur once, and the top ten carry 2.9%. The CDR3 covers 18 residues. The V and J ends lost 1 base and 7 bases, in that order; junction bases with no gene match: 11. Germline V gives CDR1 LGHDT, CDR2 YNNKEL (reference sequence). Findings and caveats of the study: Comparison of clonotypes with VDJdb favored anti-spike CD8 responses while missing private and CD4 specificities.

In this sample, this clonotype turned up many times. Its antigen is still unknown. This sequence was found in an adult who was a healthcare worker with PCR-confirmed SARS-CoV-2 infection or an uninfected control (not recorded which). The rearrangement joins TRBV3-1 to TRBJ2-1; 12 bases are a match to TRBD2. Sequencing used whole blood. The CDR3 loop reads CASSQALASGRAWNEQFF. DNA for the CDR3: TGTGCCAGCAGCCAAGCTTTAGCTAGCGGGAGGGCCTGGAATGAGCAGTTCTTC.